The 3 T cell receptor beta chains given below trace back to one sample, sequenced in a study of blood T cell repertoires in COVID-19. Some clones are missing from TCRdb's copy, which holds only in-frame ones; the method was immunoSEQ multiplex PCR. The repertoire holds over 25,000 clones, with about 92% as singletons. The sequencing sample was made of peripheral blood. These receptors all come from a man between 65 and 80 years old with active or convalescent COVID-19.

CDR3 bases: TGTGCCAGTAGCATAATTAGCGGGGGGCCCTACAATGAGCAGTTCTTC. It translates to CASSIISGGPYNEQFF. The chain uses TRBV19 and TRBJ2-1; TRBD2 aligns across 10 bases. The J segment lost 2 bases and the V segment lost 6 bases, leaving 7 bases of the junction unmatched. This CDR3 has 16 residues. The germline gives CDR1 LNHDA, CDR2 SQIVND (reference sequence).

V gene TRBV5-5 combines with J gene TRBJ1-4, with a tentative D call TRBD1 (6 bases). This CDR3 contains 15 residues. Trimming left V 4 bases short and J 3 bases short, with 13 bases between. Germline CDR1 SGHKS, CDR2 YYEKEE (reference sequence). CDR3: CASSTSGGPNEKLFF. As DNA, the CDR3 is TGTGCCAGCAGCACTAGCGGGGGGCCTAATGAAAAACTGTTTTTT. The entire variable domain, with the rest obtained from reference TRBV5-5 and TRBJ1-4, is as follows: DAGVTQSPTHLIKTRGQQVTLRCSPISGHKSVSWYQQVLGQGPQFIFQYYEKEERGRGNFPDRFSARQFPNYSSELNVNALLLGDSALYLCASSTSGGPNEKLFFGSGTQLSVL.

Here the CDR3 reads CASRIGTGFYGYTF. Here the CDR3 DNA reads TGCGCCAGCAGAATCGGGACAGGATTTTATGGCTACACCTTC. This chain links TRBV5-1 with TRBJ1-2; TRBD1 matches 8 bases. CDR1 is SGHRS, CDR2 YFSETQ, per germline. V lost 5 bases to trimming and J lost 5 bases; unmatched junction nucleotides: 8. There are 14 residues in the CDR3.